This T cell receptor beta chain was found in a study of tumor and adjacent non-tumor tissue in lung cancer. Study outcomes and limitations: Normal lung showed higher cumulative top 100 clone frequency than tumor.

The ends were cut back, 8 bases at V and 2 bases at J, with 15 bases in the middle. CDR3 length: 14 residues. Germline lookup yields CDR1 MNHNY and CDR2 SVGAGI (reference sequence). Concerning this clonotype itself: What it recognizes is unknown.

A modified ARM-PCR protocol with three rounds of nested PCR amplified TCRbeta. TCRdb reprocessed the multiplex PCR reads via MiXCR and lists one record per CDR3 protein. The repertoire has approximately 90,000 distinct CDR3 sequences, around three quarters of them found once; the top ten carry 21%. The template was RNA from unsorted bulk tissue. This non-tumor lung sample came from over 3 cm beyond the tumor edge. Between August and November 2014, newly diagnosed, chemotherapy-naive lung cancer patients underwent thoracic surgery in China. This TCR derives from a woman aged 50 to 65 with non-small cell lung cancer. The gene calls are TRBV6-6 and TRBJ2-5, with TRBD2 as a possible D gene (5 bases). Sequencing input: distant non-tumor lung tissue. In DNA, the CDR3 is TGTGCCAGCGGTGAGTCGGACTGTCAAGAGACCCAGTACTTC. Translation: CASGESDCQETQYF.